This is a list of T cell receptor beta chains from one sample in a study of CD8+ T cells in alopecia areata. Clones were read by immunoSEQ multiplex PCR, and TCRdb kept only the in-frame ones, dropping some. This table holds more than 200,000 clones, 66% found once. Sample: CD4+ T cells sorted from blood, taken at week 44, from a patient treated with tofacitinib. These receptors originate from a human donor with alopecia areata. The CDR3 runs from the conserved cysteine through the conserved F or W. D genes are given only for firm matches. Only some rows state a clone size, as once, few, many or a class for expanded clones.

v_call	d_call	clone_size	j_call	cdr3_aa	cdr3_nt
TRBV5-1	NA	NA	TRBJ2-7	CASSLQTESYEQYF	TGCGCCAGCAGCCTACAGACAGAATCCTACGAGCAGTACTTC
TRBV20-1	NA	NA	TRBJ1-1	CSANKDEAFF	TGCAGTGCTAATAAGGATGAAGCTTTCTTT
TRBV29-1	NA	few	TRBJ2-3	CSVDGQSTDTQYF	TGCAGCGTTGATGGGCAGAGCACAGATACGCAGTATTTT
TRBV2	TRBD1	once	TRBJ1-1	CASSDVRDHRGGGSQNTEAFF	TGTGCCAGCAGTGATGTCCGGGACCACAGGGGAGGGGGGTCACAGAACACTGAAGCTTTCTTT
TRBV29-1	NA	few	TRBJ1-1	CSVANPEAFF	TGCAGCGTTGCAAATCCTGAAGCTTTCTTT
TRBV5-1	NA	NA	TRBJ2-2	CASTLGTTNTGELFF	TGCGCCAGCACCCTAGGGACAACGAACACCGGGGAGCTGTTTTTT
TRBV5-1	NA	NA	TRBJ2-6	CASSISRDTYSGANVLTF	TGCGCCAGCAGCATTTCCCGGGACACCTACTCTGGGGCCAACGTCCTGACTTTC
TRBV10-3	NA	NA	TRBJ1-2	CAISESMDYGYTF	TGTGCCATCAGTGAGTCTATGGATTATGGCTACACCTTC
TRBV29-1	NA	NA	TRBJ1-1	CSVERRQMNTEAFF	TGCAGCGTTGAAAGAAGGCAGATGAACACTGAAGCTTTCTTT
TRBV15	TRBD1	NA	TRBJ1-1	CATSGRQGSTEAFF	TGTGCCACCAGCGGCCGACAGGGAAGTACTGAAGCTTTCTTT
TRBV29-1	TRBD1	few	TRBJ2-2	CSAHAGTGGSGELFF	TGCAGCGCTCATGCCGGGACAGGGGGTTCCGGGGAGCTGTTTTTT